The 4 T cell receptor beta chains below all came from one sample that was sequenced in a study of blood T cell repertoires in COVID-19. Repertoires were generated with immunoSEQ multiplex PCR, while TCRdb's copy carries only in-frame clones and drops some. Among 32,000 or so clones listed, around 90% were seen once. Sequencing used peripheral blood. These TCRs come from a human donor in a cohort sampled during active COVID-19.

This clone came up once. The chain has TRBV7-9 and TRBJ2-2; D ambiguous. The CDR3 is 15 amino acids. Germline CDR1 and CDR2: SEHNR and FQNEAQ (reference sequence). Trimming stripped 1 base from V and 1 base from J, with 7 bases between. The CDR3 protein is CASSLGLLNTGELFF. CDR3 sequence (DNA): TGTGCCAGCAGCTTAGGGCTCCTGAACACCGGGGAGCTGTTTTTT.

The chain links TRBV28 to TRBJ2-7; the match to TRBD1 covers 9 bases. V trimming: 4 bases; J trimming: 4 bases; junction bases outside the gene matches: 8. There are 15 residues in the CDR3. Germline V gene sequence: CDR1 MDHEN, CDR2 SYDVKM. The CDR3 protein is CASSSRDRDLYEQYF. CDR3 DNA sequence: TGTGCCAGCAGTTCCCGGGACAGGGATCTTTACGAGCAGTACTTC.

The chain carries TRBV5-1 and TRBJ1-1; no reliable D call. Trimming pared 4 bases from V and 0 bases from J, leaving 7 bases between. Germline lookup yields CDR1 SGHRS and CDR2 YFSETQ. The CDR3 length is 13 residues. DNA for the CDR3: TGCGCCAGCAGCCCAGTCCTGAACACTGAAGCTTTCTTT. It specifies CASSPVLNTEAFF.

The chain carries TRBV6-4 and TRBJ2-1, with TRBD2 matching over 11 bases. V lost 0 bases, J lost 6 bases, and 1 base stayed unmatched. The CDR3 runs to 15 residues. Looked up from germline, CDR1 is MRHNA and CDR2 is SNTAGT. The CDR3 loop reads CASSDSSGGANEQFF. CDR3 coding DNA: TGTGCCAGCAGTGACTCTAGCGGGGGGGCCAATGAGCAGTTCTTC.